These 5 T cell receptor beta chains were all obtained from the same sample, sequenced in a study of CD8 T cells in Susac syndrome. RNA in amounts of 0.5 to 1 ug was reverse transcribed with random hexamers. TCRdb reprocessed the immunoSEQ multiplex PCR reads via MiXCR and lists one record per CDR3 protein. The repertoire holds about 200,000 distinct CDR3 sequences, with roughly 94% as singletons. Sequenced input: CD4+ T cells from PBMCs. Receptors originate from a human donor in good health.

This clonotype was seen a single time. The chain couples TRBV15 to TRBJ2-5; TRBD1 matches 8 bases. J was trimmed by 2 bases and V by 0 bases; bases with no gene match: 14. Germline V gene data show CDR1 as LNHNV and CDR2 as YYDKDF (reference sequence). The CDR3 length is 19 residues. Here the CDR3 DNA reads TGTGCCACCAGCAGAGATCGCCGTTACGGACAGGGTCAACAAGAGACCCAGTACTTC. As protein: CATSRDRRYGQGQQETQYF.

The chain joins TRBV29-1 to TRBJ1-1; the D gene is possibly TRBD1 (5 bases). V lost 1 base and J 3 bases, leaving 12 bases between the germline ends. The CDR3 sequence is 14 residues long. Germline CDR1 is SQVTM and CDR2 is ANQGSEA. CDR3: CSVEGPGADTEAFF. The CDR3 DNA reads as TGCAGCGTTGAAGGACCTGGGGCGGACACTGAAGCTTTCTTT.

The CDR3 coding sequence is TGTGCCGTCCAGGGGTACTCTGGGGCCAACGTCCTGACTTTC. This codes for CAVQGYSGANVLTF. The chain couples TRBV24-1 to TRBJ2-6, with D perhaps matching TRBD1 (6 bases). The CDR3 extends over 14 amino acids. Deletions cut 12 bases from V and 0 bases from J, with 11 bases between. The germline CDR1 and CDR2 sequences are KGHDR and SFDVKD.

V is TRBV12-3 or TRBV12-4 and J is TRBJ1-2, with no clear D. The CDR3 consists of 13 residues. The germline V and J ends were trimmed by 2 bases and 8 bases, with 12 bases remaining between them. CDR3 protein: CASSLIGTLGYTF. The CDR3 DNA is TGTGCCAGCAGTTTAATTGGTACCTTGGGCTACACCTTC.

The chain joins TRBV5-6 to TRBJ2-5; D remains ambiguous. Germline values: CDR1 SGHDT, CDR2 YYEEEE. Trimming left V 4 bases short and J 1 base short, with 8 bases between. This CDR3 comprises 13 residues. This chain's CDR3 is CASSQRPQETQYF. The CDR3 coding sequence is TGTGCCAGCAGCCAACGGCCCCAAGAGACCCAGTACTTC.